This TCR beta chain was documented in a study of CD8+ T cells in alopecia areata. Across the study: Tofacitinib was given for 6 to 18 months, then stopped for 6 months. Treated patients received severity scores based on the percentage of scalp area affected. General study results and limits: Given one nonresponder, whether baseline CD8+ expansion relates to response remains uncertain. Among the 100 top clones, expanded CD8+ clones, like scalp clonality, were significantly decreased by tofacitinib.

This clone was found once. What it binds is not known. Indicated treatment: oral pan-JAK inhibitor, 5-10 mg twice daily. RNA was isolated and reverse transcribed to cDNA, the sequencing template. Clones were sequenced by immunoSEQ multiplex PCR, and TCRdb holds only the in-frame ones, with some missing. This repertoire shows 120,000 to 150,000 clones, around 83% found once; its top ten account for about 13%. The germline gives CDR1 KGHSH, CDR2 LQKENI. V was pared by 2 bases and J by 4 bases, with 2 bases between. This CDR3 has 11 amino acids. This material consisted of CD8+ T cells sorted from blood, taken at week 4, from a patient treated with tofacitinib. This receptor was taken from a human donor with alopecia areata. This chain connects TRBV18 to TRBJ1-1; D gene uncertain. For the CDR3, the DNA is TGTGCCAGCTCACCAGGCACTGAAGCTTTCTTT. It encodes CASSPGTEAFF.